This T cell receptor beta chain was profiled in a study of T cell repertoires in cytomegalovirus infection. TCRdb analysed the reads with MiXCR anew, one entry per CDR3 protein. The data contain about 110,000 distinct CDR3 sequences, around 10% of them singletons. There are many counts of this clonotype. Its antigen remains unknown. There are 14 residues in the CDR3. Germline CDR1 and CDR2: DFQATT and SNEGSKA (reference sequence). V dropped 7 bases and J dropped 4 bases, with 17 bases sitting between them. The source of this sequence is a human donor in good health (CMV status not recorded). Some clones in this sample may be carry-over from other donors' samples. The chain carries TRBV20-1 and TRBJ2-1, with a possible D match to TRBD2 (5 bases). The specimen was PBMCs, sequenced either directly or after in vitro stimulation (not recorded which). Here the CDR3 DNA reads TGCAGTGTAGATCGGGCTAGCCCTTACAATGAGCAGTTCTTC. Translated, it gives CSVDRASPYNEQFF.